This T cell receptor (beta chain) was profiled in a study of cytomegalovirus exposure and HLA in healthy donors. As for the study in general: Unique TCR beta sequences numbering 95 million to 130 million came from about 179 million T cells in an earlier analysis. The study's findings and limits: Immune exposure information available was restricted to CMV serostatus. Reportedly, fewer N-insertions than the roughly 600-donor mean appeared in an Asian-associated ancestry cluster in a later analysis. Association with HLA alleles at 0.05 false discovery rate was found for some 18,000 TCR beta sequences in a later analysis.

PCR employed 60 Vbeta and 13 Jbeta primers. Clones were sequenced by immunoSEQ multiplex PCR, and TCRdb holds only the in-frame ones, with some missing. The sample includes 150,000 or so clones, approximately 81% of them seen just once. Germline CDR1 and CDR2: SGHAT and FQNNGV. The CDR3 runs 13 residues. With 4 bases removed from V and 4 bases from J, the gap between germline ends came to 10 bases. The table lists this clone with a few counts. The antigen remains unidentified. The receptor was derived from a male donor in good health and CMV-seronegative. Sequencing was done on a sample of PBMCs. The V and J genes are TRBV11-2 and TRBJ1-1; D not resolved. CDR3 protein: CASSSPKSTEAFF. For the CDR3, the DNA is TGTGCCAGCAGCTCTCCTAAATCCACTGAAGCTTTCTTT.